The rows below give T cell receptor beta chains drawn from one sample of a study of T cells in narcolepsy. Some clones are missing from TCRdb's copy, which holds only in-frame ones; the method was immunoSEQ multiplex PCR. The table includes approximately 11,000 clones, roughly 94% detected once. Sequenced sample: CD45RA- memory CD4+ T cells from PBMCs. These receptors all stem from a human donor with narcolepsy. Each CDR3 is given with its conserved first and last residue. The size entry is marked missing in some rows and otherwise reads once, few, many or a size class.

j_gene: TRBJ2-3
v_gene: TRBV6-6
abundance: -
CDR3aa: CATRGLTDTQYF

j_gene: TRBJ1-4
v_gene: TRBV18
abundance: -
CDR3aa: CASSLYSRSTNEKLFF

j_gene: TRBJ2-7
v_gene: TRBV5-1
abundance: -
CDR3aa: CASSLEGQVYEQYF

j_gene: TRBJ2-4
v_gene: TRBV5-1
abundance: -
CDR3aa: CASSATRGSVSPEANIQYF

j_gene: TRBJ1-1
v_gene: TRBV5-4
abundance: -
CDR3aa: CASSSGQHTEAFF

j_gene: TRBJ1-5
v_gene: TRBV6-5
abundance: -
CDR3aa: CASGDGYQPQHF

j_gene: TRBJ1-1
v_gene: TRBV12-5
abundance: -
CDR3aa: CASGLEAGTEAFF

j_gene: TRBJ1-2
v_gene: TRBV5-4
abundance: -
CDR3aa: CASSFDRNYGYTF

j_gene: TRBJ2-7
v_gene: TRBV14
abundance: -
CDR3aa: CASSGLAGGPYEQYF

j_gene: TRBJ2-2
v_gene: TRBV7-7
abundance: -
CDR3aa: CASSLGTGLGTGELFF

j_gene: TRBJ1-5
v_gene: TRBV4-1
abundance: -
CDR3aa: CASSQDQGQPQHF

j_gene: TRBJ1-6
v_gene: TRBV19
abundance: -
CDR3aa: CASSIRTGGGSYNSPLHF

j_gene: TRBJ2-3
v_gene: TRBV5-1
abundance: once
CDR3aa: CASSLGGAGARDTQYF

j_gene: TRBJ1-2
v_gene: TRBV11-2
abundance: -
CDR3aa: CASSLGGTYGYTF

j_gene: TRBJ2-7
v_gene: TRBV18
abundance: -
CDR3aa: CASSPHPGSYEQYF

j_gene: TRBJ1-5
v_gene: TRBV14
abundance: -
CDR3aa: CASSQRPLARSNQPQHF

j_gene: TRBJ1-2
v_gene: TRBV7-9
abundance: -
CDR3aa: CASSLNDRVDGYTF

j_gene: TRBJ2-5
v_gene: TRBV27
abundance: -
CDR3aa: CASSFGTSGGRETQYF

j_gene: TRBJ2-7
v_gene: TRBV5-4
abundance: -
CDR3aa: CASSFRTGPASYEQYF

j_gene: TRBJ2-1
v_gene: TRBV29-1
abundance: -
CDR3aa: CSVRHSGSPYNEQFF

j_gene: TRBJ1-1
v_gene: TRBV7-8
abundance: once
CDR3aa: CASSFPRPAGQMNTEAFF

j_gene: TRBJ1-2
v_gene: TRBV6-5
abundance: few
CDR3aa: CASSYSGRGQYGYTF

j_gene: TRBJ2-7
v_gene: TRBV9
abundance: -
CDR3aa: CASSAQTSYEQYF

j_gene: TRBJ2-4
v_gene: TRBV10-3
abundance: -
CDR3aa: CAISPGQELSHQYF

j_gene: TRBJ2-1
v_gene: TRBV10-3
abundance: -
CDR3aa: CAISETQYDEQFF

j_gene: TRBJ2-7
v_gene: TRBV6-6
abundance: -
CDR3aa: CASTKGLAGVGREQYF

j_gene: TRBJ2-5
v_gene: TRBV29-1
abundance: -
CDR3aa: CSVAPEETQYF

j_gene: TRBJ2-7
v_gene: TRBV10-3
abundance: -
CDR3aa: CAISESFGRGRGHEQYF

j_gene: TRBJ2-7
v_gene: TRBV6-5
abundance: -
CDR3aa: CASTRGAKYEQYF

j_gene: TRBJ1-4
v_gene: TRBV18
abundance: -
CDR3aa: CASSPNQNAARNEKLFF

j_gene: TRBJ1-2
v_gene: TRBV9
abundance: -
CDR3aa: CASSVAAQGYGYTF

j_gene: TRBJ2-7
v_gene: TRBV11-2
abundance: -
CDR3aa: CASSLMWTSYEQYF

j_gene: TRBJ1-5
v_gene: TRBV15
abundance: -
CDR3aa: CATAEGYQPQHF

j_gene: TRBJ1-2
v_gene: TRBV27
abundance: few
CDR3aa: CASSLSTGWSGYTF

j_gene: TRBJ2-7
v_gene: TRBV19
abundance: -
CDR3aa: CASRRDGSSYEQYF

j_gene: TRBJ1-1
v_gene: TRBV7-8
abundance: -
CDR3aa: CASSLGGPQVRAFF

j_gene: TRBJ1-1
v_gene: TRBV29-1
abundance: -
CDR3aa: CSAGQGREAFF

j_gene: TRBJ2-3
v_gene: TRBV6-5
abundance: -
CDR3aa: CASSSSTGAGTDTQYF

j_gene: TRBJ1-1
v_gene: TRBV29-1
abundance: -
CDR3aa: CSVASTVNTEAFF

j_gene: TRBJ2-1
v_gene: TRBV2
abundance: -
CDR3aa: CASRTSGRGYEQFF

j_gene: TRBJ1-2
v_gene: TRBV28
abundance: once
CDR3aa: CASRPGGGSYGYTF

j_gene: TRBJ2-5
v_gene: TRBV5-1
abundance: -
CDR3aa: CASSLTGQGEGQYF

j_gene: TRBJ2-5
v_gene: TRBV19
abundance: -
CDR3aa: CASSPPRGETQYF

j_gene: TRBJ2-7
v_gene: TRBV5-1
abundance: -
CDR3aa: CASSFQPDRSSYEQYF

j_gene: TRBJ2-1
v_gene: TRBV15
abundance: -
CDR3aa: CATSNGRRSDEQFF

j_gene: TRBJ1-2
v_gene: TRBV4-1
abundance: -
CDR3aa: CASSQEGGAGVGYTF

j_gene: TRBJ1-2
v_gene: TRBV5-5
abundance: -
CDR3aa: CASSLEGTTHGYTF

j_gene: TRBJ2-7
v_gene: TRBV6-5
abundance: few
CDR3aa: CASSEGRNEQYF